These T cell receptor beta chains were read from a single sample in a study of shared T cell receptors in the human thymus. TCRdb's copy holds only in-frame clones and misses some; the assay was immunoSEQ multiplex PCR. The profile shows about 380,000 clones, roughly 94% of them singletons. Sequencing input: thymocytes. Receptors were obtained from a human donor. The CDR3 runs from the conserved cysteine through the conserved F or W. The D gene is left open where the match is weak. Not every row has a clone size; where given, it reads once, few, many or a size class.

J	D	size	V	DNA	CDR3
TRBJ2-3	TRBD2	-	TRBV27	TGTGCCAGCAGCACAGCGGGAGTTGGCGCAGATACGCAGTATTTT	CASSTAGVGADTQYF
TRBJ1-4	TRBD1	-	TRBV23-1	TGCGCCAGCAGCCGATACAGGGGACCCCTCAATGAAAAACTGTTTTTT	CASSRYRGPLNEKLFF
TRBJ2-1	TRBD2	-	TRBV4-2	TGTGCCAGCAGCCAAGGGGGACTAGCGGGATGCAATGAGCAGTTCTTC	CASSQGGLAGCNEQFF
TRBJ2-1	TRBD2	-	TRBV29-1	TGCAGCGTTTACCCGGGAAGGACGGGGGGTCGCAATGAGCAGTTCTTC	CSVYPGRTGGRNEQFF
TRBJ1-4	TRBD1	-	TRBV28	TGTGCCAGCAGTTTTATACCGGACAGGGGGGAGCGGGATGCTGAAAAACTGTTTTTT	CASSFIPDRGERDAEKLFF
TRBJ2-7	-	-	TRBV7-9	TGTGCCAGCAGCACAGAAGAGCCCCTCTACGAGCAGTACTTC	CASSTEEPLYEQYF
TRBJ2-7	-	-	TRBV5-8	TGTGCCAGCAGCGGGGGACTGGAAAGCTCCTACGAGCAGTACTTC	CASSGGLESSYEQYF
TRBJ2-5	-	-	TRBV4-3	TGCGCCAGCAGCGCCGGTGGGGGGGCAGAGACCCAGTACTTC	CASSAGGGAETQYF
TRBJ1-3	-	-	TRBV2	TGTGCCAGCAGGGCTGGACAGAGCTCTGGAAACACCATATATTTT	CASRAGQSSGNTIYF
TRBJ2-5	-	-	TRBV7-2	TGTGCCAGCAGCCCCCCTAGTTCTGAGACCCAGTACTTC	CASSPPSSETQYF
TRBJ1-1	-	-	TRBV30	TGTGCCTGGAGTAGTTCGGCAGGGGATGGGAACACTGAAGCTTTCTTT	CAWSSSAGDGNTEAFF
TRBJ2-3	-	once	TRBV7-2	TGTGCCAGCAGCCCCCGGACAGCACCGGATTCTAGCACAGATACGCAGTATTTT	CASSPRTAPDSSTDTQYF
TRBJ2-1	-	once	TRBV27	TGTGCCAGCAGTTTACGGAATGAGCAGTTCTTC	CASSLRNEQFF
TRBJ2-7	TRBD1	-	TRBV27	TGTGCCAGCAGTATCAGGGGGCCCCCCTACGAGCAGTACTTC	CASSIRGPPYEQYF
TRBJ2-5	TRBD2	once	TRBV6-4	TGTGCCAGCAGTCATCTAGCGGGAGGGCAAGAGACCCAGTACTTC	CASSHLAGGQETQYF
TRBJ2-5	-	-	TRBV7-7	TGTGCCAGCAGCTCCGGCCTCACTGGGGAGACCCAGTACTTC	CASSSGLTGETQYF
TRBJ2-1	TRBD2	-	TRBV28	TGTGCCAGCAGTTTGAGAGATACTAGCGGGAGGGCCGGGCAGCAGTTCTTC	CASSLRDTSGRAGQQFF
TRBJ2-4	-	-	TRBV19	TGTGCCAGCCAACCCTCGATTGGGGGCTGGATCGCCAAAAACATTCAGTACTTC	CASQPSIGGWIAKNIQYF
TRBJ1-2	TRBD1	-	TRBV30	TGTGCCTGGAGACGTCGGACAGGAGCATCTAACTATGGCTACACCTTC	CAWRRRTGASNYGYTF
TRBJ2-2	-	once	TRBV10-1	TGCGCCAGCATGGGGACGGTGAACACCGGGGAGCTGTTTTTT	CASMGTVNTGELFF
TRBJ2-7	-	once	TRBV7-8	TGTGCCAGCAGCAAAGCAAGGGCCCGTTGGAGCTACGAGCAGTACTTC	CASSKARARWSYEQYF
TRBJ2-6	-	-	TRBV18	TGTGCCAGCTCACTGGATGGAGCGTCTGGGGCCAACGTCCTGACTTTC	CASSLDGASGANVLTF
TRBJ1-2	TRBD1	-	TRBV5-6	TGTGCCAGCAGCTTTATTGACAGGGACCTAAACTATGGCTACACCTTC	CASSFIDRDLNYGYTF
TRBJ2-7	TRBD2	-	TRBV19	TGTGCCAGTAGTAACGGGACTAGAGAGGCCTACGAGCAGTACTTC	CASSNGTREAYEQYF
TRBJ2-5	-	-	TRBV6-5	TGTGCCAGCACCAACTTTTTTAGGGCCCAGTACTTC	CASTNFFRAQYF
TRBJ1-1	TRBD1	-	TRBV28	TGTGCCAGCAGGGAGGGACAGGGGGCAGGGGACACTGAAGCTTTCTTT	CASREGQGAGDTEAFF
TRBJ2-3	TRBD1	-	TRBV4-1	TGCGCCAGCAGCCAAGAAGGGACAGGGGTCAGTACAACTAGCACAGATACGCAGTATTTT	CASSQEGTGVSTTSTDTQYF
TRBJ2-7	-	-	TRBV15	TGTGCCACCAGCAGTAGGGACTCGAGCTCCTACGAGCAGTACTTC	CATSSRDSSSYEQYF
TRBJ2-1	TRBD1	-	TRBV28	TGTGCCAGCAGTCCGACAAGCCCGCCTAGACTCGGGACAGGGGGAAATGAGCAGTTCTTC	CASSPTSPPRLGTGGNEQFF
TRBJ2-7	TRBD2	-	TRBV6-6	TGTGCCAGCACCCCGACTAGCGGGAGGCCACCGTTTGAGCAGTACTTC	CASTPTSGRPPFEQYF
TRBJ1-2	-	-	TRBV11-2	TGTGCCAGCAGCCTATCAAAGGAGTGGGGCTACACCTTC	CASSLSKEWGYTF
TRBJ2-7	TRBD1	-	TRBV29-1	TGCAGCGTGCCGGGACAGGGGGTCTACGAGCAGTACTTC	CSVPGQGVYEQYF
TRBJ1-2	-	-	TRBV9	TGTGCCAGCAGCCCATTCACCGACGCTAACTATGGCTACACCTTC	CASSPFTDANYGYTF